The T cell receptor (beta chain) described here comes from a study of control samples from healthy donors and cancer patients (dated by TCRdb to the early 2020s). In this sample, this clone turned up once. Its antigen has not been determined. No base quality values were provided; no much bigger clone lies one nucleotide off. The library came from the immunoSEQ multiplex PCR assay. TCRdb mirrors the immuneACCESS table, restricted to in-frame sequences. Some clones are absent from its copies; in checked studies, under half trace to an unresolved V gene, and the reason for the others is unknown. This sample gives some 120,000 clones in total; more than 75% of them show up just once. The ten largest clones represent around 9% of the sample. Sequencing was performed on blood. The sequence derives from a man between 35 and 55 years old in good health.

The sequenced DNA is TGTGCCAGCAGCTTGTCCGGACAGGGGGTCTGGAAACCCTACGAGCAGTACTTC. Its translation is CASSLSGQGVWKPYEQYF. The V and J genes are TRBV11-3 and TRBJ2-7; 10 junctional bases match TRBD1. For this chain, trimming is 3 bases at the V end and 2 bases at the J end, and the number of junction bases without a gene match is 13. From its cysteine to its phenylalanine, the CDR3 spans 18 amino acids. Just CDR3 DNA is preserved here, 54 bases in frame from base 1. CDR1 and CDR2 are read off the germline V gene as SGHNT and YENEEA. With the portions outside the CDR3 filled from the reference TRBV11-3 and TRBJ2-7 genes, the complete variable region becomes EAGVVQSPRYKIIEKKQPVAFWCNPISGHNTLYWYLQNLGQGPELLIRYENEEAVDDSQLPKDRFSAERLKGVDSTLKIQPAELGDSAVYLCASSLSGQGVWKPYEQYFGPGTRLTVT.